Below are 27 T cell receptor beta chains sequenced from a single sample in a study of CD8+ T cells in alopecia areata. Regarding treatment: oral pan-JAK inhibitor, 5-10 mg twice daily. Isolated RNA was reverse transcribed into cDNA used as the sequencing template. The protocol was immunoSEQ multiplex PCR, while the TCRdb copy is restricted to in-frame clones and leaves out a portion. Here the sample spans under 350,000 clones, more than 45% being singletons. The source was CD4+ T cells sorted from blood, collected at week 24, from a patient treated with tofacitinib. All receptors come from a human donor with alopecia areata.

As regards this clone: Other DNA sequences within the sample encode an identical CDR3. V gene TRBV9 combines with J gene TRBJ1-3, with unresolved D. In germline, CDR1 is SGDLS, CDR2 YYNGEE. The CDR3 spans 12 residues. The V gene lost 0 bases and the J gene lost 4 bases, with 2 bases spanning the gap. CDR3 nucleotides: TGTGCCAGCAGCGTAGAAGGAAACACCATATATTTT. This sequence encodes CASSVEGNTIYF.

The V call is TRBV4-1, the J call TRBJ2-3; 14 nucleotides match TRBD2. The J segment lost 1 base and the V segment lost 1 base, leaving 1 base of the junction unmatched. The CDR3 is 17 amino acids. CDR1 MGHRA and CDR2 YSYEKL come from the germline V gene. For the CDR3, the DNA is TGCGCCAGCAGCCAAGGACTAGCGGGGGGGCGCACAGATACGCAGTATTTT. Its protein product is CASSQGLAGGRTDTQYF.

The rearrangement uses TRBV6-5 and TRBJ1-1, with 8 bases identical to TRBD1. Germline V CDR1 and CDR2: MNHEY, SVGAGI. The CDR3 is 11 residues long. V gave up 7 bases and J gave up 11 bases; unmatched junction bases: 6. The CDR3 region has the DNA TGTGCCAGCACCCAGGGGGCTGTGGCTTTCTTT. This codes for CASTQGAVAFF.

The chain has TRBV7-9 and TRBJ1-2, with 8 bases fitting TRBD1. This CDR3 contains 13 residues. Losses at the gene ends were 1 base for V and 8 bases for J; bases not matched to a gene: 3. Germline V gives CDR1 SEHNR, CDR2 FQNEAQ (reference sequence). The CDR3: CASSLDRGDGYTF. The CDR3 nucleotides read TGTGCCAGCAGCTTAGACAGGGGGGACGGCTACACCTTC.

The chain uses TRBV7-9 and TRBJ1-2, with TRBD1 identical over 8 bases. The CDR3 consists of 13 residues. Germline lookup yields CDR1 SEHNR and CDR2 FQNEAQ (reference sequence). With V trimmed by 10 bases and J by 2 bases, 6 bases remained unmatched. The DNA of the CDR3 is TGTGCCACCCCCGGGACAGGAAACTATGGCTACACCTTC. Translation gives CATPGTGNYGYTF. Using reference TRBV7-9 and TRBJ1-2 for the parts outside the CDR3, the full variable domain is DTGVSQNPRHKITKRGQNVTFRCDPISEHNRLYWYRQTLGQGPEFLTYFQNEAQLEKSRLLSDRFSAERPKGSFSTLEIQRTEQGDSAMYLCATPGTGNYGYTFGSGTRLTVV.

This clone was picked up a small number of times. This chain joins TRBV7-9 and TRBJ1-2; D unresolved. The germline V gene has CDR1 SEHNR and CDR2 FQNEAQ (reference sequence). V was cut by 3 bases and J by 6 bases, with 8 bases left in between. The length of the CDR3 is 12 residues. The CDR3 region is CASSLGSDGYTF. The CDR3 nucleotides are TGTGCCAGCAGCTTGGGGAGCGATGGCTACACCTTC. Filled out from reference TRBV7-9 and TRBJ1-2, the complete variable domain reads DTGVSQNPRHKITKRGQNVTFRCDPISEHNRLYWYRQTLGQGPEFLTYFQNEAQLEKSRLLSDRFSAERPKGSFSTLEIQRTEQGDSAMYLCASSLGSDGYTFGSGTRLTVV.

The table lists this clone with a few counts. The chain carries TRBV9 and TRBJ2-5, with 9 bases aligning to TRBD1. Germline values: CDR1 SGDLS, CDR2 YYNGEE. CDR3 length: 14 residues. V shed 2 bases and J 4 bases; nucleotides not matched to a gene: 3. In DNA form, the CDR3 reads TGTGCCAGCAGCGTGACAGGGGGAGGAGAGACCCAGTACTTC. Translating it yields CASSVTGGGETQYF.

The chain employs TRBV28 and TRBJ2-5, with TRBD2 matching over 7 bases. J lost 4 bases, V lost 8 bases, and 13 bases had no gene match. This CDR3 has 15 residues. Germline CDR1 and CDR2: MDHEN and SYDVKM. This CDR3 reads CASPPTPGLTETQYF. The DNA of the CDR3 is TGTGCCAGCCCCCCCACACCGGGACTAACAGAGACCCAGTACTTC.

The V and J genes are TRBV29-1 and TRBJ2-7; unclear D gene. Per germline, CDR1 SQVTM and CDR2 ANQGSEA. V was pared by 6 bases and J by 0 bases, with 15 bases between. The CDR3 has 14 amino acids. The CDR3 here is CSVLSLGGSYEQYF. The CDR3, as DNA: TGCAGCGTCCTCTCCCTTGGCGGCTCCTACGAGCAGTACTTC.

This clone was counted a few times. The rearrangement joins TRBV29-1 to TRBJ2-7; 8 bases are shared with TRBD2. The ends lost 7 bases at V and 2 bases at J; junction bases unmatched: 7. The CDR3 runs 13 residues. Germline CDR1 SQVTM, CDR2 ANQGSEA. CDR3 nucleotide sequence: TGCAGCGGGGCTATTAGCGGGGCCTACGAGCAGTACTTC. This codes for CSGAISGAYEQYF.

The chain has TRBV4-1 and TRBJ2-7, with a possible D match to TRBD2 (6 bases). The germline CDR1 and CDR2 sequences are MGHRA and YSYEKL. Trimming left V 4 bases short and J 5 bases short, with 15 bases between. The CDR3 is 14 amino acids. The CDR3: CASSRTGTGNEQYF. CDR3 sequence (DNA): TGCGCCAGCAGCCGCACCGGGACTGGAAACGAGCAGTACTTC.

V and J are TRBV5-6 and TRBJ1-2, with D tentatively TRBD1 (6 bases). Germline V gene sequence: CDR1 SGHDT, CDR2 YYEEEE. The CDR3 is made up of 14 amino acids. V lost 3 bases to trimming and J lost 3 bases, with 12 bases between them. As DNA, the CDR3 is TGTGCCAGCAGCTCAACAGGGATCGACTATGGCTACACCTTC. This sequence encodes CASSSTGIDYGYTF.

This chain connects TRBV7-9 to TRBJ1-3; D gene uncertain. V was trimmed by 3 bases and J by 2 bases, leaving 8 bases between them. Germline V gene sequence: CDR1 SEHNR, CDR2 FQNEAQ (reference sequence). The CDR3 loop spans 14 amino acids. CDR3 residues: CASSLKGPGNTIYF. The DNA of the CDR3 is TGTGCCAGCAGCTTGAAAGGTCCTGGAAACACCATATATTTT.

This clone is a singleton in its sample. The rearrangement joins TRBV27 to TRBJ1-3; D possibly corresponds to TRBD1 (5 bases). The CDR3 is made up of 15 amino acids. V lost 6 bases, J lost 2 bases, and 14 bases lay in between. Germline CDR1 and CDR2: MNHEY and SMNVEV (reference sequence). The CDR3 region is CASSSRGGAGNTIYF. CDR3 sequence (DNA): TGTGCCAGCAGCTCACGTGGAGGGGCTGGAAACACCATATATTTT.

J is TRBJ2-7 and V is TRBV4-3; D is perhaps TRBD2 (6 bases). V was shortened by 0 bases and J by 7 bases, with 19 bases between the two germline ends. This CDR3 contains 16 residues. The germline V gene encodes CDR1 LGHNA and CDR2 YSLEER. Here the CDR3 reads CASSQDLRGIEGEQYF. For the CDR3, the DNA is TGCGCCAGCAGCCAAGATTTGCGCGGGATCGAGGGGGAGCAGTACTTC.

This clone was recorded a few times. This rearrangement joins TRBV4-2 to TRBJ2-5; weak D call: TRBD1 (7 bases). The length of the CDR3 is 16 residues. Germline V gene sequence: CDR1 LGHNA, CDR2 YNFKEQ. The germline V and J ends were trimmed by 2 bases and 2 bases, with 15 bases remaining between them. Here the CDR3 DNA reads TGTGCCAGCAGCCAAAACCCCGGGGGACAGCAAGAGACCCAGTACTTC. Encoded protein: CASSQNPGGQQETQYF.

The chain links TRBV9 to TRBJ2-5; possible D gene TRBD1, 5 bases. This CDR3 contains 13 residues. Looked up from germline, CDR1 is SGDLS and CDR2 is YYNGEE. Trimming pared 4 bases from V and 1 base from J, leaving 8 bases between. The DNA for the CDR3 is TGTGCCAGCAGCCCCAGGGTCCAAGAGACCCAGTACTTC. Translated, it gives CASSPRVQETQYF.

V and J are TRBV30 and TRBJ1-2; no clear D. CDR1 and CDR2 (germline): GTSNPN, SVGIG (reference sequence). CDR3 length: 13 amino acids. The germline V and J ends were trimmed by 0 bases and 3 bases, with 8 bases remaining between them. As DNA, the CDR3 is TGTGCCTGGAGTGTACGGCTCTACTATGGCTACACCTTC. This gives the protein CAWSVRLYYGYTF.

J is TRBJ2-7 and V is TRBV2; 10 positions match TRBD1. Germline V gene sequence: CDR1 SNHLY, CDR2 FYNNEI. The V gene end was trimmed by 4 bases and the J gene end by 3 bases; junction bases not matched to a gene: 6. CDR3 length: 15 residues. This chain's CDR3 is CASSGRDRGFYEQYF. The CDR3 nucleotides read TGTGCCAGCAGTGGTCGGGACAGGGGTTTCTACGAGCAGTACTTC.

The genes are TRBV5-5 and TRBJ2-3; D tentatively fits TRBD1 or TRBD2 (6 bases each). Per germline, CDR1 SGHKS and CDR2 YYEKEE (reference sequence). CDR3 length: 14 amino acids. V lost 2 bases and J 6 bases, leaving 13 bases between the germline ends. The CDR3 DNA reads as TGTGCCAGCAGCTTTTCCGGGGGCGCGGATACGCAGTATTTT. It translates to CASSFSGGADTQYF.

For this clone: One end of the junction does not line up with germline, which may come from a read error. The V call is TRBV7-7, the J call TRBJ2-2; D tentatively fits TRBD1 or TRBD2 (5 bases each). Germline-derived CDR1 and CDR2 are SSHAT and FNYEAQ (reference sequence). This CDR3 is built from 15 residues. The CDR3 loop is CASSPVEGSTGELFF. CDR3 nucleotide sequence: TGTGCTAGCAGCCCCGTAGAGGGGAGCACCGGGGAGCTGTTTTTT.

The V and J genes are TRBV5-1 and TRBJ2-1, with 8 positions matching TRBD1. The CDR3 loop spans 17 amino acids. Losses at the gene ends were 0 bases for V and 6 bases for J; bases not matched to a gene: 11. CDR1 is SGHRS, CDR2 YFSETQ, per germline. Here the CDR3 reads CASSLGSVWTGINEQFF. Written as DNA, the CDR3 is TGCGCCAGCAGCTTGGGATCCGTCTGGACAGGGATCAATGAGCAGTTCTTC.

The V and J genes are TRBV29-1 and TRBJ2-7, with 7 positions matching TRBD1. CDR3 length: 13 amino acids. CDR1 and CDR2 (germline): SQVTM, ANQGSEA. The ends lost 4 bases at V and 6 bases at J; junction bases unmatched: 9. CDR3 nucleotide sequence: TGCAGCGTTGCCCTGACAGGGTTTTCCGAGCAGTACTTC. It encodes CSVALTGFSEQYF.

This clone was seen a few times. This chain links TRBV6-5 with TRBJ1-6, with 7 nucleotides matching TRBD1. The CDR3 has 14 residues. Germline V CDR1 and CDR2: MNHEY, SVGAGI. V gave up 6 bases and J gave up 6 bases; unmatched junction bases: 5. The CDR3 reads CASRRRDSNSPLHF. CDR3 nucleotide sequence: TGTGCCAGCAGGCGACGGGACAGTAATTCACCCCTCCACTTT.

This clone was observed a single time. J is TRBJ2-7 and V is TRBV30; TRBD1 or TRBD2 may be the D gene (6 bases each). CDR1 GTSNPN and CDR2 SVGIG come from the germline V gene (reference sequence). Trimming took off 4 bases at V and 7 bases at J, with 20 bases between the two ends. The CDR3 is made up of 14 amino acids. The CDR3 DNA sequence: TGTGCCTGGAATTTGGTCACAGGGAGGAGGGAGCAGTACTTC. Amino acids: CAWNLVTGRREQYF.

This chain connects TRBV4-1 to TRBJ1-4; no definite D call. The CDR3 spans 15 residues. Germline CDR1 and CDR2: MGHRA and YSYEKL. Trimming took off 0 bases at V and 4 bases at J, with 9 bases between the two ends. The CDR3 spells CASSQDWGFNEKLFF. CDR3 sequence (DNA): TGCGCCAGCAGCCAAGATTGGGGTTTTAATGAAAAACTGTTTTTT.

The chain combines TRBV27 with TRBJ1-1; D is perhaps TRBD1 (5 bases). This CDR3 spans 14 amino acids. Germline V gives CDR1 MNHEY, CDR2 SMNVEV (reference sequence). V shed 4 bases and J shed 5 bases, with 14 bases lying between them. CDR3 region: CASSWRGESTEAFF. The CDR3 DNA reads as TGTGCCAGCAGTTGGCGGGGGGAGTCGACTGAAGCTTTCTTT.